This T cell receptor (beta chain) stems from a study of shared clonotypes between healthy human individuals. It was CD45RO-negative cells, positively selected for CCR7, that made up naive CD8 cells, with terminally differentiated effector memory CD45RA+ cells excluded. CDR3 size: 13 residues. CDR1 and CDR2 (germline): GTSNPN, SVGIG (reference sequence). The V end was cut by 4 bases, the J end by 7 bases, with 17 bases between. As concerns this clone: Just one base apart from a much larger clone, this may be a read error.

Clones were sequenced by immunoSEQ multiplex PCR, and TCRdb holds only the in-frame ones, with some missing. The table has some 2,000,000 clones, about 95% seen once. This receptor was obtained from a man younger than 35 in good health. Sequenced material: naive CD8+ T cells sorted from blood. The rearrangement joins TRBV30 to TRBJ2-7, with D perhaps matching TRBD1 (6 bases). The CDR3 reads CAWNAQSQGEQYF. The CDR3 DNA sequence: TGTGCCTGGAATGCCCAATCCCAGGGGGAGCAGTACTTC.